These 22 T cell receptor beta chains share one sample of origin, sequenced in a study of regulatory and conventional T cells in RAG deficiency. The assay was immunoSEQ multiplex PCR, and TCRdb's table has in-frame clones only and misses some. The repertoire holds approximately 35,000 clones, around 76% seen once, with 3.4% in the top ten. Blood CD4+ CD25-low CD127-high conventional T cells supplied the genomic DNA template. A further study also used this sample, focusing on regulatory T cells. This second study says: The primer mix had 52 TRBV and 13 TRBJ primers.

Sequencing input: CD4+ effector T cells sorted from blood. The receptors originated from a human donor in good health.

The rearrangement links TRBV5-6 to TRBJ2-3, with 11 bases aligning to TRBD2. With 0 bases clipped from V and 5 bases from J, the junction kept 8 bases outside the gene matches. Germline V lookup: CDR1 SGHDT, CDR2 YYEEEE. The CDR3 runs to 17 residues. The CDR3 loop reads CASSLAILAGAVDTQYF. The CDR3 DNA follows: TGTGCCAGCAGCTTGGCGATACTAGCGGGGGCGGTAGATACGCAGTATTTT.

The chain links TRBV18 to TRBJ2-7, with a tentative D call TRBD2 (5 bases). Germline V gene data show CDR1 as KGHSH and CDR2 as LQKENI. V gave up 3 bases and J gave up 3 bases, with 9 bases separating them. The length of the CDR3 is 13 residues. The CDR3 sequence: CASSPQADYEQYF. CDR3 coding DNA: TGTGCCAGCTCACCGCAAGCGGACTACGAGCAGTACTTC.

The V gene is TRBV28, the J gene TRBJ1-1; D is possibly TRBD1 (5 bases). Trimming shortened V by 6 bases and J by 4 bases, and 21 bases separated the two germline ends. The CDR3 is 16 amino acids. CDR1 is MDHEN, CDR2 SYDVKM, per germline. CDR3 nucleotide sequence: TGTGCCAGCAGCCCGATAAGGCCCGCCGGGGGCACTGAAGCTTTCTTT. It codes for CASSPIRPAGGTEAFF.

In its sample, this clone was seen a few times. V is TRBV2 and J is TRBJ2-3; D ambiguous. Germline-derived CDR1 and CDR2 are SNHLY and FYNNEI. V was shortened by 8 bases and J by 2 bases, with 11 bases between the two germline ends. The CDR3 has 13 amino acids. CDR3 sequence (DNA): TGTGCCAGCTCCTCCGGAAACACAGATACGCAGTATTTT. It translates to CASSSGNTDTQYF.

The genes are TRBV5-1 and TRBJ1-4; TRBD1 might be the D (6 bases). The germline CDR1 and CDR2 sequences are SGHRS and YFSETQ. The CDR3 is 16 residues long. Trimming pared 4 bases from V and 7 bases from J, leaving 20 bases between. CDR3 residues: CASSPGTLGRVEKLFF. Written as DNA, the CDR3 is TGCGCCAGCAGCCCCGGGACACTAGGTAGGGTTGAAAAACTGTTTTTT.

In nucleotides, the CDR3 is TGTGCCAGCAGCGGCCAGAATATCAATGAGCAGTTCTTC. Translated: CASSGQNINEQFF. The rearrangement uses TRBV9 and TRBJ2-1; no definite D call. CDR3 length equals 13 residues. The V end was cut by 3 bases, the J end by 6 bases, with 10 bases between. CDR1 is SGDLS and CDR2 is YYNGEE in the germline V gene.

This sequence joins TRBV29-1 and TRBJ2-1, with D perhaps TRBD1 or TRBD2 (5 bases each). Germline CDR1 is SQVTM and CDR2 is ANQGSEA. Trimming removed 5 bases at V and 3 bases at J, with 11 bases between. The CDR3 sequence is 13 residues long. CDR3: CSVPGTVYNEQFF. The CDR3 DNA follows: TGCAGCGTTCCCGGGACGGTCTACAATGAGCAGTTCTTC.

The chain carries TRBV5-1 and TRBJ2-3, with D tentatively TRBD1 (5 bases). V lost 0 bases and J lost 0, with 11 bases in between. The CDR3 spans 16 residues. Germline V gene sequence: CDR1 SGHRS, CDR2 YFSETQ. CDR3 sequence (DNA): TGCGCCAGCAGCTTGGACAGGAGATCTAGCACAGATACGCAGTATTTT. Protein product: CASSLDRRSSTDTQYF.

This clone has more than one count but fewer than ten. The CDR3, as DNA: TGTGCCAGCAGTTACTCGAGTTACACCGGGGAGCTGTTTTTT. This encodes CASSYSSYTGELFF. The J gene is TRBJ2-2, the V gene TRBV6-5; D gene ambiguous. The germline CDR1 and CDR2 sequences are MNHEY and SVGAGI. This CDR3 contains 14 residues. Trimming stripped 0 bases from V and 3 bases from J, with 5 bases between.

The V and J genes are TRBV2 and TRBJ1-2, with TRBD1 matching over 7 bases. Germline V gives CDR1 SNHLY, CDR2 FYNNEI. V gave up 7 bases and J gave up 0 bases; unmatched junction bases: 8. This CDR3 is built from 15 residues. Written as DNA, the CDR3 is TGTGCCAGCACCCCCAGCAGGGGGGCTAACTATGGCTACACCTTC. Its protein product is CASTPSRGANYGYTF.

The chain couples TRBV27 to TRBJ2-7; D unresolved. The V end lost 9 bases, the J end lost 3 bases, and 9 bases lay between the germline ends. Germline-derived CDR1 and CDR2 are MNHEY and SMNVEV (reference sequence). The CDR3 totals 11 residues. CDR3 in amino acids: CARPWGYEQYF. The CDR3 bases are TGTGCCAGACCCTGGGGCTACGAGCAGTACTTC.

The rearrangement uses TRBV6-1 and TRBJ1-5; D gene unclear. The V end was cut by 6 bases, the J end by 0 bases, with 9 bases between. The CDR3 is made up of 14 amino acids. The V gene's germline CDR1 is MNHNS and CDR2 SASEGT. Written as DNA, the CDR3 is TGTGCCAGCAGGACCGTCTATAGCAATCAGCCCCAGCATTTT. Translation: CASRTVYSNQPQHF.

The chain carries TRBV12-5 and TRBJ1-2; D unresolved. CDR3 length: 13 residues. The germline V gene has CDR1 LGHNT and CDR2 FRNRAP. Trimming cost V 1 base and J 8 bases, with 11 bases left between them. The CDR3 loop is CASGLESSGGYTF. DNA of the CDR3: TGTGCTAGTGGTTTGGAGTCCTCGGGAGGCTACACCTTC.

The chain couples TRBV7-9 to TRBJ2-3, with 8 bases that match TRBD2. V shed 5 bases and J 5 bases; nucleotides not matched to a gene: 3. The germline V gene encodes CDR1 SEHNR and CDR2 FQNEAQ (reference sequence). This CDR3 spans 13 amino acids. The chain's CDR3 is CASSPGGLDTQYF. In DNA form, the CDR3 reads TGTGCCAGCAGCCCGGGGGGGCTAGATACGCAGTATTTT.

The chain couples TRBV7-8 to TRBJ1-1; no definite D call. V lost 8 bases and J 0 bases, leaving 13 bases between the germline ends. This CDR3 has 14 residues. The germline CDR1 and CDR2 sequences are SGHVS and FQNEAQ. CDR3 amino acids: CASFNRGLNTEAFF. CDR3 sequence (DNA): TGTGCCAGCTTTAATCGAGGTTTGAACACTGAAGCTTTCTTT.

The V gene is TRBV28, the J gene TRBJ1-1; tentative D call: TRBD1 (5 bases). CDR1 is MDHEN and CDR2 is SYDVKM in the germline V gene. Between the trimmed V and J ends, which lost 7 bases and 6 bases, there was a span of 15 bases. The CDR3 sequence is 13 residues long. CDR3 bases: TGTGCCAGCAAAACCGGGGGTAACGCTGAAGCTTTCTTT. Protein product: CASKTGGNAEAFF.

V gene TRBV30 combines with J gene TRBJ2-6, with D unclear. The germline V gene encodes CDR1 GTSNPN and CDR2 SVGIG (reference sequence). Between the trimmed V and J ends, which lost 3 bases and 2 bases, there was a span of 5 bases. This CDR3 is 13 amino acids long. CDR3: CAWRVAGANVLTF. Written as DNA, the CDR3 is TGTGCCTGGAGGGTGGCTGGGGCCAACGTCCTGACTTTC.

The rearrangement uses TRBV23-1 and TRBJ1-5, with D maybe TRBD1 (6 bases). TRBV23-1 is marked as an open reading frame, function uncertain. This CDR3 comprises 16 residues. The V end was cut by 0 bases, the J end by 4 bases, with 13 bases between. CDR3 sequence (DNA): TGCGCCAGCAGTCAATCGAAGCAGGGGAAAAATCAGCCCCAGCATTTT. Its protein is CASSQSKQGKNQPQHF.

The chain couples TRBV27 to TRBJ2-5, with D possibly being TRBD2 (6 bases). Trimming shortened V by 4 bases and J by 1 base, and 16 bases separated the two germline ends. The CDR3 has 16 amino acids. The germline V gene encodes CDR1 MNHEY and CDR2 SMNVEV (reference sequence). CDR3 protein: CASSSKKAGPQETQYF. CDR3 bases: TGTGCCAGCAGTTCAAAAAAAGCGGGCCCCCAAGAGACCCAGTACTTC.

This clone was detected only a few times. The chain links TRBV7-2 to TRBJ1-2; D may be TRBD1 (6 bases). V shed 5 bases and J shed 4 bases, with 14 bases lying between them. The CDR3 is made up of 14 amino acids. Germline CDR1 reads SGHTA; CDR2 reads FQGNSA. CDR3 in amino acids: CASSAQQGAYGYTF. The CDR3 DNA sequence: TGTGCCAGCAGCGCCCAACAGGGTGCCTATGGCTACACCTTC. The complete variable domain, with remaining parts taken from reference TRBV7-2 and TRBJ1-2, reads GAGVSQSPSNKVTEKGKDVELRCDPISGHTALYWYRQSLGQGLEFLIYFQGNSAPDKSGLPSDRFSAERTGGSVSTLTIQRTQQEDSAVYLCASSAQQGAYGYTFGSGTRLTVV.

The chain is built from TRBV5-8 and TRBJ1-5, with 7 bases matching TRBD1. From germline, CDR1 is SGHTS and CDR2 YDEGEE. CDR3 length equals 15 residues. J gave up 3 bases and V 3 bases, and 6 bases lay outside the gene matches. DNA of the CDR3: TGTGCCAGCAGCTCGGGACAGCGATACAATCAGCCCCAGCATTTT. Translating it yields CASSSGQRYNQPQHF.

J is TRBJ1-1 and V is TRBV11-2, with D uncertain. The CDR3 loop spans 15 amino acids. Germline-derived CDR1 and CDR2 are SGHAT and FQNNGV. Trimming took off 1 base at V and 4 bases at J, with 13 bases between the two ends. CDR3 sequence (DNA): TGTGCCAGCAGCTTAGGAGGTTGGCAGTTCACTGAAGCTTTCTTT. This encodes CASSLGGWQFTEAFF. Full variable domain (remainder filled in from reference TRBV11-2 and TRBJ1-1): EAGVAQSPRYKIIEKRQSVAFWCNPISGHATLYWYQQILGQGPKLLIQFQNNGVVDDSQLPKDRFSAERLKGVDSTLKIQPAKLEDSAVYLCASSLGGWQFTEAFFGQGTRLTVV.